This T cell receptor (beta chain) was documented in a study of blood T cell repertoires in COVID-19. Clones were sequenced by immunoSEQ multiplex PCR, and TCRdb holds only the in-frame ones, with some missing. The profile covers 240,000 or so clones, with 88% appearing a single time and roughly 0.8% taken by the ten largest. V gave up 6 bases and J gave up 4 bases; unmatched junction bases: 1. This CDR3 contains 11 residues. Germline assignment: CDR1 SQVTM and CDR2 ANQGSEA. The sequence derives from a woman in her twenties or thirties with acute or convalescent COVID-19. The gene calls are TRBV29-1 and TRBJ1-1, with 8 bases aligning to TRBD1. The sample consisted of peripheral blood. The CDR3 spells CSVGTGTEAFF. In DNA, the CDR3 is TGCAGCGTGGGGACAGGCACTGAAGCTTTCTTT.